A selection of T cell receptor beta chains follows, all from one sample in a study of T cell responses to AZD1222 COVID-19 vaccine. Assay: immunoSEQ multiplex PCR; the TCRdb copy retains only in-frame clones and omits some. In the table there are 57,000 or so clones, 76% of which are singletons. The specimen was peripheral blood, collected on day 0 of AZD1222 vaccination. The receptors come from an adult in good health. CDR3s include the opening cysteine and the closing phenylalanine or tryptophan. The D gene is left open where the match is weak. Clone sizes are given selectively: once, few, many, or a class where the clone is expanded.

NA	NA	TRBV7-2	TRBJ2-1	CASSAQMGNEQFF	TGTGCCAGCAGCGCCCAAATGGGGAATGAGCAGTTCTTC
NA	NA	TRBV5-1	TRBJ2-5	CASSSDKETQYF	TGCGCCAGCAGCTCCGACAAAGAGACCCAGTACTTC
TRBD2	NA	TRBV4-1	TRBJ2-3	CASSQEASGLPTDTQYF	TGCGCCAGCAGCCAAGAGGCTAGCGGCCTCCCGACAGATACGCAGTATTTT
TRBD2	once	TRBV6-2/TRBV6-3	TRBJ2-7	CASRPPGGFNEQYF	TGTGCCAGCAGGCCTCCCGGGGGGTTCAACGAGCAGTACTTC
NA	NA	TRBV7-8	TRBJ2-2	CASSSPPTGTGELFF	TGTGCCAGCAGCTCCCCCCCGACAGGCACCGGGGAGCTGTTTTTT
NA	NA	TRBV9	TRBJ1-2	CASSPQPPGGYTF	TGTGCCAGCAGCCCTCAACCCCCGGGAGGCTACACCTTC
TRBD1	NA	TRBV20-1	TRBJ1-2	CSASGDRDYGYTF	TGCAGTGCTAGTGGGGACAGGGACTATGGCTACACCTTC
NA	few	TRBV5-8	TRBJ1-1	CASSLGGLLDTEAFF	TGTGCCAGCAGCTTGGGGGGGCTCTTGGACACTGAAGCTTTCTTT
NA	NA	TRBV29-1	TRBJ2-5	CSVEKRGIRAQYF	TGCAGCGTTGAAAAAAGGGGAATACGGGCCCAGTACTTC
TRBD2	few	TRBV4-3	TRBJ2-1	CASSVAVRGGLANEQFF	TGCGCCAGCAGCGTCGCGGTACGGGGGGGGCTCGCCAATGAGCAGTTCTTC
NA	NA	TRBV9	TRBJ2-7	CASSVEVTDTLYEQYF	TGTGCCAGCAGCGTAGAGGTGACGGACACTCTCTACGAGCAGTACTTC
NA	NA	TRBV23-1	TRBJ1-2	CATTGPYSGYTF	TGCGCCACCACCGGTCCGTATTCTGGCTACACCTTC
TRBD1	NA	TRBV29-1	TRBJ2-7	CSVEAPRQDRVYEQYF	TGCAGCGTTGAGGCCCCCCGACAGGACAGGGTCTACGAGCAGTACTTC
NA	NA	TRBV29-1	TRBJ1-1	CSVDDGESDTEAFF	TGCAGCGTTGATGATGGTGAGTCGGACACTGAAGCTTTCTTT
NA	NA	TRBV29-1	TRBJ2-1	CSVDGGGSYNEQFF	TGCAGCGTTGATGGGGGAGGCTCCTACAATGAGCAGTTCTTC
NA	many	TRBV15	TRBJ1-5	CATSRGDIYQPQHF	TGTGCCACCAGCAGAGGTGACATTTATCAGCCCCAGCATTTT
TRBD1	NA	TRBV19	TRBJ2-7	CASSIIQGVRSEQYF	TGTGCCAGTAGTATAATCCAGGGGGTGAGGAGCGAGCAGTACTTC
TRBD1	NA	TRBV9	TRBJ1-6	CASSVGDRSNSPLHF	TGTGCCAGCAGCGTAGGGGACAGGAGTAATTCACCCCTCCACTTT
NA	NA	TRBV9	TRBJ2-1	CASSVGWESSYNEQFF	TGTGCCAGCAGCGTAGGCTGGGAGAGCTCCTACAATGAGCAGTTCTTC
TRBD1	NA	TRBV7-2	TRBJ1-2	CASSLAPGRGNYGYTF	TGTGCCAGCAGCTTAGCCCCCGGCAGGGGGAACTATGGCTACACCTTC
NA	few	TRBV7-6	TRBJ1-1	CASSLQGRTEAFF	TGTGCCAGCAGCTTACAGGGGAGGACTGAAGCTTTCTTT
TRBD2	NA	TRBV27	TRBJ2-4	CASSFASGGNIQYF	TGTGCCAGCAGTTTTGCTAGCGGGGGTAACATTCAGTACTTC
TRBD2	NA	TRBV5-8	TRBJ2-7	CASSFLTSGDPYEQYF	TGTGCCAGCAGCTTCCTGACTAGCGGGGACCCCTACGAGCAGTACTTC
NA	NA	TRBV5-4	TRBJ1-1	CASSLGVARGNTEAFF	TGTGCCAGCAGCTTGGGGGTGGCGCGAGGGAACACTGAAGCTTTCTTT
TRBD2	NA	TRBV6-2/TRBV6-3	TRBJ2-3	CASSYATSGDTDTQYF	TGTGCCAGCAGTTACGCAACTAGCGGAGACACAGATACGCAGTATTTT
NA	once	TRBV18	TRBJ1-4	CASSPRQTNEKLFF	TGTGCCAGCTCACCACGACAGACTAATGAAAAACTGTTTTTT
TRBD2	NA	TRBV2	TRBJ2-1	CASSEQAGVEQFF	TGTGCCAGCAGTGAACAAGCGGGGGTGGAGCAGTTCTTC
NA	NA	TRBV11-2	TRBJ2-3	CASSPLRGSFDTQYF	TGTGCCAGCAGCCCGTTGCGGGGTTCATTCGATACGCAGTATTTT
NA	once	TRBV28	TRBJ2-7	CASSLGTRDYEQYF	TGTGCCAGCAGTTTGGGGACAAGGGACTACGAGCAGTACTTC
TRBD1	NA	TRBV19	TRBJ2-7	CASSSDRGHNYEQYF	TGTGCCAGTAGCTCCGACAGGGGACATAATTACGAGCAGTACTTC
TRBD2	NA	TRBV4-2	TRBJ2-3	CASSQALGLSSDTQYF	TGTGCCAGCAGCCAAGCTCTGGGACTATCCTCAGATACGCAGTATTTT
TRBD1	NA	TRBV12-3/TRBV12-4	TRBJ1-2	CASSLGQGRGYTF	TGTGCCAGCAGCCTTGGACAGGGTCGGGGCTACACCTTC
TRBD1	NA	TRBV7-2	TRBJ2-5	CASRRDRWSETQYF	TGTGCCAGCAGGCGGGACAGGTGGTCGGAGACCCAGTACTTC
TRBD1	NA	TRBV28	TRBJ1-1	CASSVHRGRRNTEAFF	TGTGCCAGCAGTGTCCACAGGGGGCGACGGAACACTGAAGCTTTCTTT
TRBD1	NA	TRBV29-1	TRBJ1-2	CSVERDRGRGYTF	TGCAGCGTTGAACGGGACAGGGGCCGAGGCTACACCTTC
NA	NA	TRBV28	TRBJ1-2	CASSLRVLNYGYTF	TGTGCCAGCAGCTTAAGGGTTCTTAACTATGGCTACACCTTC
TRBD1	NA	TRBV9	TRBJ2-5	CASSVGAIPDRVMETQYF	TGTGCCAGCAGCGTAGGGGCGATACCTGACAGGGTGATGGAGACCCAGTACTTC
NA	NA	TRBV6-5	TRBJ1-1	CASSRGGLGTEAFF	TGTGCCAGCAGCCGGGGAGGACTGGGCACTGAAGCTTTCTTT
TRBD2	NA	TRBV5-8	TRBJ2-7	CASSLGGVAGDLSYEQYF	TGTGCCAGCAGCTTGGGTGGGGTAGCGGGGGATCTCTCCTACGAGCAGTACTTC